The 5 T cell receptor beta chains in this list originate from one sample, sequenced in a study of cytomegalovirus exposure and HLA in healthy donors. Primers included in the PCR were 60 Vbeta and 13 Jbeta primers. The assay was immunoSEQ multiplex PCR, and TCRdb's table has in-frame clones only and misses some. The sample shows about 160,000 clones, about 60% of them seen only once. Sequencing was performed on PBMCs. These receptors all stem from a woman aged 55-70 years in good health and CMV-seropositive.

The chain joins TRBV4-2 to TRBJ2-2, with D possibly being TRBD1 (5 bases). V lost 0 bases and J lost 2, with 10 bases in between. The CDR3 runs to 16 residues. Germline V gene lookup returns CDR1 LGHNA and CDR2 YNFKEQ. CDR3 nucleotide sequence: TGTGCCAGCAGCCAAGAGCTGACAGACAACACCGGGGAGCTGTTTTTT. Its protein product is CASSQELTDNTGELFF.

The rearrangement joins TRBV28 to TRBJ2-2; D is perhaps TRBD1 (6 bases). The germline V gene encodes CDR1 MDHEN and CDR2 SYDVKM. The CDR3 totals 14 residues. V lost 5 bases and J lost 1, with 8 bases in between. The CDR3 DNA follows: TGTGCCAGCAGTCAGGGGCAGAACACCGGGGAGCTGTTTTTT. The encoded protein is CASSQGQNTGELFF.

The sample holds a few counts of this clone. The CDR3 DNA reads as TGTGCCTACAACTCTGGAAACACCATATATTTT. Translating gives CAYNSGNTIYF. V and J are TRBV30 and TRBJ1-3, with no clear D. The CDR3 totals 11 residues. Germline V gene sequence: CDR1 GTSNPN, CDR2 SVGIG (reference sequence). V lost 7 bases and J 0 bases, leaving 4 bases between the germline ends.

The chain employs TRBV6-6 and TRBJ2-3, with TRBD2 identical over 9 bases. The CDR3 contains 16 residues. The V and J ends lost 0 bases and 1 base, in that order; junction bases with no gene match: 2. Germline V gene data show CDR1 as MNHNY and CDR2 as SVGAGI (reference sequence). The CDR3 loop reads CASSYSRGRGTDTQYF. The DNA for the CDR3 is TGTGCCAGCAGTTACTCGCGCGGGAGGGGCACAGATACGCAGTATTTT.

This clone was counted between two and nine times. V is TRBV5-1 and J is TRBJ1-5; TRBD1 matches 10 bases. V lost 4 bases, J lost 3 bases, and 4 bases stayed unmatched. CDR3 length: 15 amino acids. Germline lookup yields CDR1 SGHRS and CDR2 YFSETQ. The CDR3 loop is CASSQTGGDNQPQHF. The DNA for the CDR3 is TGCGCCAGCAGCCAGACAGGGGGCGACAATCAGCCCCAGCATTTT.